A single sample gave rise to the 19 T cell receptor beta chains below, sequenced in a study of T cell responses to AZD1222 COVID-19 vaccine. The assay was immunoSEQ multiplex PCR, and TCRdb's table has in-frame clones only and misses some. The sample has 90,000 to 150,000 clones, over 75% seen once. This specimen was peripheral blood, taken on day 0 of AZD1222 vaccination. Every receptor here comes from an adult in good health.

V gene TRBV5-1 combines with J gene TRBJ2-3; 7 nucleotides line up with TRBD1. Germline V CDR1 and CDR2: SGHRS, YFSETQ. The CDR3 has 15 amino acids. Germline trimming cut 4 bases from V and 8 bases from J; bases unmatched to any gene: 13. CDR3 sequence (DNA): TGCGCCAGCAGCGGAACAGGGGTCGCCGATCGTACGCAGTATTTT. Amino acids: CASSGTGVADRTQYF.

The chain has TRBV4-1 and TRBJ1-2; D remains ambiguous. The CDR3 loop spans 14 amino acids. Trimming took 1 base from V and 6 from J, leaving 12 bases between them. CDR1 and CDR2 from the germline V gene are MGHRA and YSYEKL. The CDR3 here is CASSQGSGRNGYTF. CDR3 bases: TGCGCCAGCAGCCAAGGGTCTGGCCGCAATGGCTACACCTTC.

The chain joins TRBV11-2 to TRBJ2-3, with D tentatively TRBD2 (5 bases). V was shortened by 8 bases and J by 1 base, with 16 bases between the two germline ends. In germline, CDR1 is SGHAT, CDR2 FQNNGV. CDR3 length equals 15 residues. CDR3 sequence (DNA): TGTGCCAGCGCTGCGGGCCAACTAGGCACAGATACGCAGTATTTT. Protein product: CASAAGQLGTDTQYF.

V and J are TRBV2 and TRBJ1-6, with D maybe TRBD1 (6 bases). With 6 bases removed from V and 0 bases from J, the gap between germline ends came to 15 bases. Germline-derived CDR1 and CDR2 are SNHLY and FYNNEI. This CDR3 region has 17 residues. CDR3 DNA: TGTGCCAGCAGCGCCTGGACAGTCAGCTCCTATAATTCACCCCTCCACTTT. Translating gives CASSAWTVSSYNSPLHF.

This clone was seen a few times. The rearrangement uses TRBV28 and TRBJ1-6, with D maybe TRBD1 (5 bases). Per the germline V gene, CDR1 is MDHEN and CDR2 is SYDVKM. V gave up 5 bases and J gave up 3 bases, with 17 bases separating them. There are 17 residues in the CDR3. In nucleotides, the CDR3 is TGTGCCAGCAGTGCACCAACCCGCAGGGACTATAATTCACCCCTCCACTTT. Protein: CASSAPTRRDYNSPLHF.

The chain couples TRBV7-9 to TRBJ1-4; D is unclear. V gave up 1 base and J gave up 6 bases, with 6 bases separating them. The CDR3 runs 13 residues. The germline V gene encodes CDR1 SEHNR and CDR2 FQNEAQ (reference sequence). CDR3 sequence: CASSLGEYEKLFF. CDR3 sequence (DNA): TGTGCCAGCAGCTTAGGGGAGTATGAAAAACTGTTTTTT.

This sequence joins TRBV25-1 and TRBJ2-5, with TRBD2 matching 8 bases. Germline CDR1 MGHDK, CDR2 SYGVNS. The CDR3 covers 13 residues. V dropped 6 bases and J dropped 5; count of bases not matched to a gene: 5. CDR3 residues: CASSNGGAETQYF. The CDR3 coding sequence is TGTGCCAGCAGCAACGGGGGGGCCGAGACCCAGTACTTC.

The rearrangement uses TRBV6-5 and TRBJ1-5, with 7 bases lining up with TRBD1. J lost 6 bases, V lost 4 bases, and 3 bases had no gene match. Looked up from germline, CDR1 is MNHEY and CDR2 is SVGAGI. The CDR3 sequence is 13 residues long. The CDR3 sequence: CASSSQGGQPQHF. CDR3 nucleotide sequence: TGTGCCAGCAGTTCGCAGGGGGGTCAGCCCCAGCATTTT.

CDR3 region: CASSPGTNSYGYTF. The CDR3 region has the DNA TGTGCCAGCTCTCCGGGAACTAACTCGTATGGCTACACCTTC. The chain links TRBV13 to TRBJ1-2; unclear D gene. The germline V gene has CDR1 PRHDT and CDR2 FYEKMQ (reference sequence). V dropped 8 bases and J dropped 5 bases, with 18 bases sitting between them. This CDR3 spans 14 amino acids.

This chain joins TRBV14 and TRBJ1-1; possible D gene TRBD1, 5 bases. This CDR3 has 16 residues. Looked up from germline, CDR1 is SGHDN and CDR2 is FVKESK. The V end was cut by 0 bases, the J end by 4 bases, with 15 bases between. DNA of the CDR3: TGTGCCAGCAGCCAAGAAAGGGGCGGGAGCATCACTGAAGCTTTCTTT. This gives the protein CASSQERGGSITEAFF.

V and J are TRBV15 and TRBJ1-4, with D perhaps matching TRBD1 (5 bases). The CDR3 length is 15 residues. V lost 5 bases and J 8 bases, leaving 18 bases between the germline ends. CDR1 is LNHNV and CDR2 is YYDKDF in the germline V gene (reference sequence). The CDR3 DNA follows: TGTGCCACCAGCGGGGGAGGTGGGGTTGGGGAAAAACTGTTTTTT. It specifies CATSGGGGVGEKLFF.

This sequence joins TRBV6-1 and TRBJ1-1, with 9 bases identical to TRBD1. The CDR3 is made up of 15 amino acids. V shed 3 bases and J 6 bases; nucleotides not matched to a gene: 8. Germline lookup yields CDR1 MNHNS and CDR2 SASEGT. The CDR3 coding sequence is TGTGCCAGCAGTGAGGACAGGGGATGGTTCGCTGAAGCTTTCTTT. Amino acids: CASSEDRGWFAEAFF.

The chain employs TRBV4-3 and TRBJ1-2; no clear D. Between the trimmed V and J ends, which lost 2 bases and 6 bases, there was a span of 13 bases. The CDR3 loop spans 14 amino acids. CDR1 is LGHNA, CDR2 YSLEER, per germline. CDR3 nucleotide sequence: TGCGCCAGCAGCCAAATGTGGGGAACCCATGGCTACACCTTC. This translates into CASSQMWGTHGYTF.

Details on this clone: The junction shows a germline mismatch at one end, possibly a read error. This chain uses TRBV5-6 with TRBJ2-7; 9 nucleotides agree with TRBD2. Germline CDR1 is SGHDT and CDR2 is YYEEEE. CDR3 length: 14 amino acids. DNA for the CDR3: TGTGCCAGCAGCTTGGGTCGAGCGGGGGGCCGTAATTCTTTC. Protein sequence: CASSLGRAGGRNSF.

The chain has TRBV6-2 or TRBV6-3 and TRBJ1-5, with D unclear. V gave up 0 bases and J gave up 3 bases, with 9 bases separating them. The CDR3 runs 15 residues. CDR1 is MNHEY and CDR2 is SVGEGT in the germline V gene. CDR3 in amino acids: CASSYSTWNNQPQHF. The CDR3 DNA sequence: TGTGCCAGCAGTTACTCGACTTGGAACAATCAGCCCCAGCATTTT.

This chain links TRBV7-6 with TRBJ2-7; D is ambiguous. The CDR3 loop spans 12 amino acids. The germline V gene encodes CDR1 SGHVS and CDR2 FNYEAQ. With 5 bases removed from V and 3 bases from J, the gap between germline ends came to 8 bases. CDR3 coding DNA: TGTGCCAGCAGCGCCGGAGACTACGAGCAGTACTTC. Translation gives CASSAGDYEQYF.

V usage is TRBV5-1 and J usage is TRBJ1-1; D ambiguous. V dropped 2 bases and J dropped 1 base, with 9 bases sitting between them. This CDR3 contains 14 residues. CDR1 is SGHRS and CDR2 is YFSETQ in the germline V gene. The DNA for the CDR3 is TGCGCCAGCAGCTTATTAGACGGGAACACTGAAGCTTTCTTT. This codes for CASSLLDGNTEAFF.

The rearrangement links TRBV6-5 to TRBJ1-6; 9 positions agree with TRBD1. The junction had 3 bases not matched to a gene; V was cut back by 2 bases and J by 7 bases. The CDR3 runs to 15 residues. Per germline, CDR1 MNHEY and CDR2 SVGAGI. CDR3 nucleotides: TGTGCCAGCAGTTACCAGACAGGGGGAAATTCACCCCTCCACTTT. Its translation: CASSYQTGGNSPLHF.

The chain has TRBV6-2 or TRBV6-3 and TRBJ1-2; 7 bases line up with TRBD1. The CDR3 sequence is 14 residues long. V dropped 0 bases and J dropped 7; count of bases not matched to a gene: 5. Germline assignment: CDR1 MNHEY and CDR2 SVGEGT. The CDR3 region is CASSYSQGIGGYTF. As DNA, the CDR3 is TGTGCCAGCAGTTACTCACAGGGGATAGGTGGCTACACCTTC.